This record covers a single T cell receptor beta chain. In the original analysis: Reference gene primer amplification yielded estimated nucleated cell counts. Assay: immunoSEQ multiplex PCR; the TCRdb copy retains only in-frame clones and omits some. The V and J calls and the clone size are those of that table, but D and trimming were determined from the DNA. The profile shows 35,000 to 50,000 clones, about 78% of them singletons. The data stem from a study of blood T cell repertoires in COVID-19. Study-level information: Acute-phase and convalescent COVID-19 samples originated in the United States, Italy and Spain. The analysed material was cDNA or gDNA that came from T cells, B-cell-depleted T cells, or PBMCs.

Germline V gene sequence: CDR1 MDHEN, CDR2 SYDVKM. CDR3 length equals 18 residues. The V gene end was trimmed by 2 bases and the J gene end by 6 bases; junction bases not matched to a gene: 19. The TCR comes from a man between 65 and 85 years old with active or convalescent COVID-19. Sequenced input: peripheral blood. V usage is TRBV28 and J usage is TRBJ2-7; 7 bases align to TRBD1. DNA of the CDR3: TGTGCCAGCAGTTTAAGTGGTAGGGGGCGAAGATTGGGCGGCGAGCAGTACTTC. Translated: CASSLSGRGRRLGGEQYF.